This T cell receptor (beta chain) was sequenced for a study of blood T cell repertoires in COVID-19. Germline-derived CDR1 and CDR2 are MNHEY and SVGAGI. Trimming stripped 7 bases from V and 1 base from J, with 11 bases between. This CDR3 comprises 14 residues. Assay used: immunoSEQ multiplex PCR; TCRdb lists only in-frame clones, some missing. The table records 110,000 or so clones, around four fifths of them present only once. The source of this sequence is a woman between 40 and 50 years old with acute or convalescent COVID-19. The genes are TRBV6-5 and TRBJ1-3, with no clear D. Sequenced material: peripheral blood. CDR3 DNA: TGTGCCAGCACCTCAGGACTGTCTGGAAACACCATATATTTT. Protein sequence: CASTSGLSGNTIYF.